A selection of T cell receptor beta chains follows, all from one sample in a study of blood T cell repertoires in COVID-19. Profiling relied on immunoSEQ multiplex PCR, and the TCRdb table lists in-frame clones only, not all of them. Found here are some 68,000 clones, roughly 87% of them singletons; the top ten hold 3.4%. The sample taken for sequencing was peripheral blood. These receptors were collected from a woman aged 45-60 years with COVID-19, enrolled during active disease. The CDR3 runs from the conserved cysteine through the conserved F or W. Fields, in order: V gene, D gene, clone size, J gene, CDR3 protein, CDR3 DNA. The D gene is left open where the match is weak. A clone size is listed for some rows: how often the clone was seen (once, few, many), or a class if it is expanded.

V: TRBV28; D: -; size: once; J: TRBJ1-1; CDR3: CASSFPLNTEAFF; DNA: TGTGCCAGCAGTTTTCCTTTGAACACTGAAGCTTTCTTT
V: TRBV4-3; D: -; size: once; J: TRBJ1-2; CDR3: CASSQESGVNYGYTF; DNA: TGCGCCAGCAGCCAAGAAAGCGGGGTTAACTATGGCTACACCTTC
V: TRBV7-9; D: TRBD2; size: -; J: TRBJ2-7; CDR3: CASSFGGADSSYEQYF; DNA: TGTGCCAGCAGCTTCGGGGGGGCGGACAGCTCCTACGAGCAGTACTTC
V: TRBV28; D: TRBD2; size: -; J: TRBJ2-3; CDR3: CASRIAGNTDTQYF; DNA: TGTGCCAGCAGAATAGCGGGGAACACAGATACGCAGTATTTT
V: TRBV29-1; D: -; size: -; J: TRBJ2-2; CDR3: CSVDAGNTGELFF; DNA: TGCAGCGTTGATGCGGGGAACACCGGGGAGCTGTTTTTT
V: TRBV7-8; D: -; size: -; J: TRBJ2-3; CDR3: CASSLEGGTDTQYF; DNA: TGTGCCAGCAGCTTAGAGGGGGGGACAGATACGCAGTATTTT
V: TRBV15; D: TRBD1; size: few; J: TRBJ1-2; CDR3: CATSRQGKRGYTF; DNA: TGTGCCACCAGTAGACAGGGCAAGCGTGGCTACACCTTC
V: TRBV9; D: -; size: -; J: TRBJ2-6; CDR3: CASSVVSSANVLTF; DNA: TGTGCCAGCAGCGTAGTGTCCTCGGCCAACGTCCTGACTTTC
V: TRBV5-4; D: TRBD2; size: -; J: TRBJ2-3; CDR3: CASSLEPLWTSGSTDTQYF; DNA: TGTGCCAGCAGCTTGGAGCCCCTTTGGACTAGCGGGAGTACAGATACGCAGTATTTT
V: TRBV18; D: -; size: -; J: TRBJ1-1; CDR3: CASSPRTGQNTEAFF; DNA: TGTGCCAGCTCACCACGCACAGGGCAGAACACTGAAGCTTTCTTT
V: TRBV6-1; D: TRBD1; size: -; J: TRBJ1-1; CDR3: CASSEWQGGTEAFF; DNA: TGTGCCAGCAGTGAGTGGCAGGGGGGAACTGAAGCTTTCTTT
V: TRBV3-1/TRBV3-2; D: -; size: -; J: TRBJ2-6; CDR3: CASSQMAGVSGANVLTF; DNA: TGTGCCAGCAGCCAGATGGCAGGGGTGTCTGGGGCCAACGTCCTGACTTTC
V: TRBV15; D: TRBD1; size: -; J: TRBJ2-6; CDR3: CATNRDRDNSGANVLTF; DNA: TGTGCCACCAACCGGGACAGAGATAACTCTGGGGCCAACGTCCTGACTTTC
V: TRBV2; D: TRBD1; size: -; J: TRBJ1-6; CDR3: CASQGGWDSPLHF; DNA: TGTGCCAGTCAAGGGGGCTGGGATTCACCCCTCCACTTT